What follows are 20 T cell receptor beta chains derived from one specimen sequenced in a study of technical replicates of blood from a few donors. Sequencing was performed with immunoSEQ multiplex PCR; in TCRdb, only in-frame clones are kept and a portion is missing. The sample records about 83,000 clones, 90% to 95% being singletons. The sample was T cells isolated from PBMCs. All receptors come from a human donor in good health.

V gene TRBV6-5 combines with J gene TRBJ2-7; 9 bases agree with TRBD2. Looked up from germline, CDR1 is MNHEY and CDR2 is SVGAGI. The CDR3 is made up of 14 amino acids. Unmatched junction bases numbered 5, after V lost 5 bases and J lost 3 bases. CDR3 nucleotides: TGTGCCAGCAGTGCCGCTAGCGGGGTCTACGAGCAGTACTTC. Residues: CASSAASGVYEQYF.

The rearrangement links TRBV7-9 to TRBJ2-5; 12 positions match TRBD1. J lost 5 bases, V lost 7 bases, and 8 bases had no gene match. This CDR3 comprises 15 residues. The germline CDR1 and CDR2 sequences are SEHNR and FQNEAQ (reference sequence). Here the CDR3 reads CASNKGQGARETQYF. CDR3 bases: TGTGCCAGCAACAAGGGACAGGGGGCTAGGGAGACCCAGTACTTC. Full variable domain (rest looked up from reference TRBV7-9 and TRBJ2-5): DTGVSQNPRHKITKRGQNVTFRCDPISEHNRLYWYRQTLGQGPEFLTYFQNEAQLEKSRLLSDRFSAERPKGSFSTLEIQRTEQGDSAMYLCASNKGQGARETQYFGPGTRLLVL.

The chain joins TRBV5-1 to TRBJ1-2; 8 bases map to TRBD1. V lost 6 bases to trimming and J lost 4 bases; unmatched junction nucleotides: 11. This CDR3 comprises 15 residues. CDR1 is SGHRS, CDR2 YFSETQ, per germline. CDR3 residues: CASTDRVFSGYGYTF. The DNA for the CDR3 is TGCGCCAGCACGGACAGGGTGTTTTCCGGCTATGGCTACACCTTC.

This sequence joins TRBV4-1 and TRBJ1-1; the D is unclear. Trimming left V 3 bases short and J 0 bases short, with 2 bases between. This CDR3 is 12 amino acids long. Germline CDR1 MGHRA, CDR2 YSYEKL. The CDR3 coding sequence is TGCGCCAGCAGCCACATGAACACTGAAGCTTTCTTT. Protein sequence: CASSHMNTEAFF.

The rearrangement joins TRBV7-9 to TRBJ2-3; 7 nucleotides align to TRBD1. Losses at the gene ends were 5 bases for V and 2 bases for J; bases not matched to a gene: 4. Germline values: CDR1 SEHNR, CDR2 FQNEAQ (reference sequence). The length of the CDR3 is 14 residues. Here the CDR3 reads CASSRDRVTDTQYF. The CDR3 DNA is TGTGCCAGCAGCAGGGACAGAGTCACAGATACGCAGTATTTT.

The chain is built from TRBV7-9 and TRBJ2-1; TRBD2 agrees at 8 bases. The CDR3 totals 15 residues. V gave up 2 bases and J gave up 5 bases; unmatched junction bases: 5. CDR1 is SEHNR and CDR2 is FQNEAQ in the germline V gene (reference sequence). CDR3 loop: CASSLQGLEHNEQFF. Here the CDR3 DNA reads TGTGCCAGCAGCTTACAGGGACTAGAACACAATGAGCAGTTCTTC.

V is TRBV18 and J is TRBJ1-5; TRBD1 is a possible D gene (6 bases). Germline V lookup: CDR1 KGHSH, CDR2 LQKENI. Trimming pared 1 base from V and 3 bases from J, leaving 13 bases between. This CDR3 contains 16 residues. The CDR3 reads CASSPLEGGVNQPQHF. CDR3 DNA sequence: TGTGCCAGCTCACCACTAGAGGGGGGGGTCAATCAGCCCCAGCATTTT.

The chain is built from TRBV30 and TRBJ1-6; TRBD1 is a possible D gene (5 bases). The germline V gene encodes CDR1 GTSNPN and CDR2 SVGIG (reference sequence). The CDR3 spans 16 residues. Trimming left V 3 bases short and J 5 bases short, with 17 bases between. CDR3 DNA sequence: TGTGCCTGGAGAGGTAGGGGAACGGCGAATAATTCACCCCTCCACTTT. This gives the protein CAWRGRGTANNSPLHF. Supplemented by reference TRBV30 and TRBJ1-6, the full variable domain reads SQTIHQWPATLVQPVGSPLSLECTVEGTSNPNLYWYRQAAGRGLQLLFYSVGIGQISSEVPQNLSASRPQDRQFILSSKKLLLSDSGFYLCAWRGRGTANNSPLHFGNGTRLTVT.

The CDR3 loop reads CASSEVSGPSEQYF. The CDR3 DNA sequence: TGTGCCAGCAGTGAAGTAAGTGGCCCCTCCGAGCAGTACTTC. The J gene is TRBJ2-7, the V gene TRBV6-1; D is unclear. Germline V gene sequence: CDR1 MNHNS, CDR2 SASEGT. The CDR3 has 14 amino acids. Between the trimmed V and J ends, which lost 1 base and 6 bases, there was a span of 13 bases.

This sequence joins TRBV28 and TRBJ1-3, with TRBD1 matching 7 bases. CDR3 length: 16 residues. Germline CDR1 reads MDHEN; CDR2 reads SYDVKM. V lost 4 bases, J lost 1 base, and 7 bases stayed unmatched. In nucleotides, the CDR3 is TGTGCCAGCAGTTATACCAGGGGGGCGTCTGGAAACACCATATATTTT. It yields the protein CASSYTRGASGNTIYF. Full variable domain (rest looked up from reference TRBV28 and TRBJ1-3): DVKVTQSSRYLVKRTGEKVFLECVQDMDHENMFWYRQDPGLGLRLIYFSYDVKMKEKGDIPEGYSVSREKKERFSLILESASTNQTSMYLCASSYTRGASGNTIYFGEGSWLTVV.

The rearrangement uses TRBV6-6 and TRBJ2-5, with D possibly TRBD1 on 6 matching bases. Germline V gives CDR1 MNHNY, CDR2 SVGAGI (reference sequence). V was trimmed by 7 bases and J by 1 base, leaving 19 bases between them. The CDR3 length is 16 residues. The CDR3 DNA sequence: TGTGCCAGCACCCCTTACGTACAGGGTTCCCAAGAGACCCAGTACTTC. Residues: CASTPYVQGSQETQYF.

The rearrangement links TRBV11-3 to TRBJ1-2, with D perhaps matching TRBD1 (5 bases). V lost 3 bases, J lost 8 bases, and 22 bases lay in between. This CDR3 region has 16 residues. Germline V gene data show CDR1 as SGHNT and CDR2 as YENEEA. This CDR3 is CASSFWGEGDLRGYTF. CDR3 bases: TGTGCCAGCAGCTTCTGGGGGGAGGGCGACCTACGAGGCTACACCTTC.

V and J are TRBV11-2 and TRBJ2-2, with 11 bases lining up with TRBD2. J lost 5 bases, V lost 5 bases, and 13 bases had no gene match. CDR1 and CDR2 (germline): SGHAT, FQNNGV. The CDR3 is 18 residues long. The CDR3 DNA reads as TGTGCCAGCAGCCTAGGGGGTCTCTTAGCGGGGGGGACCGGGGAGCTGTTTTTT. Translating it yields CASSLGGLLAGGTGELFF.

V and J are TRBV19 and TRBJ1-6; TRBD1 agrees at 8 bases. V dropped 5 bases and J dropped 9; count of bases not matched to a gene: 15. Looked up from germline, CDR1 is LNHDA and CDR2 is SQIVND (reference sequence). The CDR3 has 17 residues. The CDR3 loop is CASSGLFGQGVGSPLHF. In nucleotides, the CDR3 is TGTGCCAGTAGTGGCCTATTTGGACAGGGTGTTGGTTCACCCCTCCACTTT.

The genes are TRBV5-6 and TRBJ2-7; D possibly corresponds to TRBD2 (5 bases). This CDR3 region has 15 residues. Per the germline V gene, CDR1 is SGHDT and CDR2 is YYEEEE. Trimming took off 5 bases at V and 1 base at J, with 16 bases between the two ends. CDR3 region: CASSTKRWESYEQYF. CDR3 in DNA: TGTGCCAGCAGTACCAAACGGTGGGAGTCCTACGAGCAGTACTTC.

This chain links TRBV4-1 with TRBJ1-4; 10 bases are a match to TRBD1. Germline trimming cut 1 base from V and 8 bases from J; bases unmatched to any gene: 16. CDR3 length equals 19 residues. Germline V gives CDR1 MGHRA, CDR2 YSYEKL. This chain's CDR3 is CASSQVPGTGALFGEKLFF. Here the CDR3 DNA reads TGCGCCAGCAGCCAAGTCCCCGGGACAGGGGCCCTGTTCGGAGAAAAACTGTTTTTT.

The rearrangement links TRBV15 to TRBJ1-5; 7 bases are shared with TRBD1. Trimming took 5 bases from V and 0 from J; bases not matched to a gene: 7. This CDR3 is built from 16 residues. The germline CDR1 and CDR2 sequences are LNHNV and YYDKDF (reference sequence). The CDR3 is CATSGGGQVSNQPQHF. The CDR3 DNA reads as TGTGCCACCAGCGGTGGCGGACAGGTTAGCAATCAGCCCCAGCATTTT.

This clone was seen more than once but under ten times. The V and J genes are TRBV29-1 and TRBJ1-1, with TRBD1 identical over 7 bases. V was clipped by 6 bases and J by 5 bases; unmatched bases: 6. The CDR3 length is 12 residues. Germline CDR1 reads SQVTM; CDR2 reads ANQGSEA. CDR3 coding DNA: TGCAGCGTCCCAAGGGGGCGGACTGAAGCTTTCTTT. Amino acids: CSVPRGRTEAFF.

The J gene is TRBJ1-2, the V gene TRBV5-5; D is ambiguous. V shed 0 bases and J shed 9 bases, with 12 bases lying between them. Germline V gene lookup returns CDR1 SGHKS and CDR2 YYEKEE (reference sequence). The CDR3 runs 13 residues. Here the CDR3 DNA reads TGTGCCAGCAGCTTGGACGGAGGATTAAGCTACACCTTC. Translated, it gives CASSLDGGLSYTF.

A few counts support this clone. The rearrangement uses TRBV4-1 and TRBJ2-7; 9 bases are shared with TRBD2. Germline assignment: CDR1 MGHRA and CDR2 YSYEKL. The length of the CDR3 is 17 residues. V shed 0 bases and J 6 bases; nucleotides not matched to a gene: 12. CDR3 nucleotide sequence: TGCGCCAGCAGCCAAGATCCCCGCGGGAGGGCCTCGGTCGAGCAGTACTTC. Translated: CASSQDPRGRASVEQYF.